This is a list of T cell receptor beta chains from one sample in a study of blood T cell repertoires in COVID-19. Data came from immunoSEQ multiplex PCR; TCRdb stores just in-frame clones and leaves some out. The sample records over 45,000 clones, 65% to 85% being singletons. Material: peripheral blood. The receptors stem from a woman aged 80 or over with acute or convalescent COVID-19. Each CDR3 is given with its conserved first and last residue. The order of the fields is J gene, clone size, V gene, D gene, CDR3 protein, CDR3 DNA. A D gene is named only where the DNA matches it firmly. Not all rows give a size; the values are once, few, many and, for expanded clones, a class.

>TRBJ2-1|NA|TRBV7-6|TRBD2
CASSPPGGLGSYNEQFF
TGTGCCAGCAGCCCTCCGGGGGGGTTAGGCTCCTACAATGAGCAGTTCTTC
>TRBJ1-4|NA|TRBV9|NA
CASSVDQASTNEKLFF
TGTGCCAGCAGCGTAGATCAGGCTTCAACTAATGAAAAACTGTTTTTT
>TRBJ1-3|NA|TRBV5-6|NA
CASSLVRGSGNTIYF
TGTGCCAGCAGCTTGGTTAGAGGCTCTGGAAACACCATATATTTT
>TRBJ1-1|once|TRBV10-3|TRBD1
CAITAGGNTEAFF
TGTGCCATCACGGCAGGGGGCAATACTGAAGCTTTCTTT
>TRBJ1-2|NA|TRBV5-1|NA
CASSLAPGIGYGYTF
TGCGCCAGCAGCTTGGCCCCGGGTATTGGCTATGGCTACACCTTC
>TRBJ2-7|NA|TRBV15|NA
CATSKSRVEQYF
TGTGCCACCAGTAAGAGTAGAGTCGAGCAGTACTTC
>TRBJ2-7|NA|TRBV25-1|NA
CASSEAGLHEQYF
TGTGCCAGCAGTGAGGCAGGGTTACACGAGCAGTACTTC
>TRBJ1-5|NA|TRBV7-2|NA
CASSLGSWLNQPQHF
TGTGCCAGCAGCTTAGGGTCGTGGCTGAATCAGCCCCAGCATTTT
>TRBJ2-7|few|TRBV7-3|NA
CASRSPSSYEQYF
TGTGCCAGCAGATCTCCCAGCTCCTACGAGCAGTACTTC
>TRBJ2-3|few|TRBV6-1|TRBD2
CASSELRGGPTDTQYF
TGTGCCAGCAGTGAATTGCGGGGGGGACCCACAGATACGCAGTATTTT
>TRBJ2-6|once|TRBV7-9|NA
CASSPAGSGANVLTF
TGTGCCAGCAGCCCGGCGGGCTCTGGGGCCAACGTCCTGACTTTC